This T cell receptor (beta chain) was found in a study of early T cells in non-severe SARS-CoV-2 infection. Deletions cut 4 bases from V and 4 bases from J, with 7 bases between. There are 12 residues in the CDR3. Germline V gene data show CDR1 as SNHLY and CDR2 as FYNNEI. TCRdb reanalysed the 5' RACE reads using MiXCR and keeps one entry per CDR3 protein. The data show 20,000 to 30,000 distinct CDR3 sequences, 5.1% seen once. The sequencing sample was made of whole blood. This receptor was obtained from an adult who was a healthcare worker with PCR-confirmed SARS-CoV-2 infection or an uninfected control (not recorded which). The gene calls are TRBV2 and TRBJ1-2; D gene unclear. For the CDR3, the DNA is TGTGCCAGCAGTGTTGAGAGCTATGGCTACACCTTC. It yields the protein CASSVESYGYTF.